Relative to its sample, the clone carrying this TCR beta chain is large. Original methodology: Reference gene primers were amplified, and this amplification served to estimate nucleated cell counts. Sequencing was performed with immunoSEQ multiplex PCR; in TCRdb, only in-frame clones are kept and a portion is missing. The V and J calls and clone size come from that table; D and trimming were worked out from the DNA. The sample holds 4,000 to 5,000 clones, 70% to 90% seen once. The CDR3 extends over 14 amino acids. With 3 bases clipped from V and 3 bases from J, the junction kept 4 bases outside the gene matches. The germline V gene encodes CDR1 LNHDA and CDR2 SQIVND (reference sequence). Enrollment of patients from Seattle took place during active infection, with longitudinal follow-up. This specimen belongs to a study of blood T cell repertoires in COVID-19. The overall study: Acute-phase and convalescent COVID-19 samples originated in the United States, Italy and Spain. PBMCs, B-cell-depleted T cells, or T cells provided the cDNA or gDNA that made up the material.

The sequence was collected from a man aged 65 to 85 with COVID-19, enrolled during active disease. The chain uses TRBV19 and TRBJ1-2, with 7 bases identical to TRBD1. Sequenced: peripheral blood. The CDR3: CASSITGADYGYTF. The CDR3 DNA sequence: TGTGCCAGTAGTATTACAGGGGCGGACTATGGCTACACCTTC.